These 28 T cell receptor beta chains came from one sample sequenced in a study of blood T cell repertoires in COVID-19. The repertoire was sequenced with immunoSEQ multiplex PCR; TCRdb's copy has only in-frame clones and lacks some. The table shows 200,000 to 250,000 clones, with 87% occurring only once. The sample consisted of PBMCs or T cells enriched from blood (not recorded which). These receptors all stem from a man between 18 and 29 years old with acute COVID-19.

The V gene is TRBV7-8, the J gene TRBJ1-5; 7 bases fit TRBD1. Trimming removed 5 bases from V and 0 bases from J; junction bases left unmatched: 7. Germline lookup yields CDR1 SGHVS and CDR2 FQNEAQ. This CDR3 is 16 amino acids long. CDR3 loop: CASSAGTAYSNQPQHF. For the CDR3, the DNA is TGTGCCAGCAGCGCCGGGACAGCTTATAGCAATCAGCCCCAGCATTTT.

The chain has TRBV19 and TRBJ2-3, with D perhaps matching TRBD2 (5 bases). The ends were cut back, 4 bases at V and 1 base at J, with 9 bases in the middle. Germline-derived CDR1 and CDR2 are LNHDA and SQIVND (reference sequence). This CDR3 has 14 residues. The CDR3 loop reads CASSRTLGTDTQYF. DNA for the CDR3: TGTGCCAGTAGTAGGACTCTGGGCACAGATACGCAGTATTTT.

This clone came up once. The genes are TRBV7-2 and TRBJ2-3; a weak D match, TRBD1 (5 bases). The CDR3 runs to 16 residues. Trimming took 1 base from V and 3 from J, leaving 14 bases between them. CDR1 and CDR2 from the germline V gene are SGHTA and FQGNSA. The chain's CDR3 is CASSLVIGVVTDTQYF. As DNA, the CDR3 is TGTGCCAGCAGCTTAGTGATAGGGGTTGTGACAGATACGCAGTATTTT.

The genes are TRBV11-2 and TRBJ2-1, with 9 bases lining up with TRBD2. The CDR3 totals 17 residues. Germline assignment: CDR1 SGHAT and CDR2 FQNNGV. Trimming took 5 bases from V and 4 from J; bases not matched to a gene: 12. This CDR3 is CASSPGGAGGPYNEQFF. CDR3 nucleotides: TGTGCCAGCAGCCCCGGTGGGGCGGGAGGGCCTTACAATGAGCAGTTCTTC. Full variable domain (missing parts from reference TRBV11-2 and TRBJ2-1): EAGVAQSPRYKIIEKRQSVAFWCNPISGHATLYWYQQILGQGPKLLIQFQNNGVVDDSQLPKDRFSAERLKGVDSTLKIQPAKLEDSAVYLCASSPGGAGGPYNEQFFGPGTRLTVL.

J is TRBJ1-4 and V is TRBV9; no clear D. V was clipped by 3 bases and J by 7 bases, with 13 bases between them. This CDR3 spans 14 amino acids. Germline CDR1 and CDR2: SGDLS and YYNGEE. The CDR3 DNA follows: TGTGCCAGCAGCGCCGGTGGCACAGTTGAAAAACTGTTTTTT. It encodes CASSAGGTVEKLFF.

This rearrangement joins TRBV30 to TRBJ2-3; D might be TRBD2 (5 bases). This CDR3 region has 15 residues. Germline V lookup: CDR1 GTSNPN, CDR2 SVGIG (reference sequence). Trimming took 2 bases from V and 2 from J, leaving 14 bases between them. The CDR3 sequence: CAWSMDSKSTDTQYF. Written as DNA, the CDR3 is TGTGCCTGGAGTATGGACTCAAAGTCCACAGATACGCAGTATTTT.

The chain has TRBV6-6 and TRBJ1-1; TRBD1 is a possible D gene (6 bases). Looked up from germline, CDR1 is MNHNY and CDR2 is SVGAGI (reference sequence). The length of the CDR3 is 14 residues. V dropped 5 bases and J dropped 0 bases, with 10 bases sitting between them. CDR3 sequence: CASSATGMNTEAFF. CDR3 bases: TGTGCCAGCAGTGCAACAGGGATGAACACTGAAGCTTTCTTT.

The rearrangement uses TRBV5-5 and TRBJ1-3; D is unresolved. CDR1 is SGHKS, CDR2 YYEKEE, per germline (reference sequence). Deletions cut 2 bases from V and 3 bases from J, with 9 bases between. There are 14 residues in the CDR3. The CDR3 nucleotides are TGTGCCAGCAGCTTCCCCGGGGTTGGAAACACCATATATTTT. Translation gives CASSFPGVGNTIYF.

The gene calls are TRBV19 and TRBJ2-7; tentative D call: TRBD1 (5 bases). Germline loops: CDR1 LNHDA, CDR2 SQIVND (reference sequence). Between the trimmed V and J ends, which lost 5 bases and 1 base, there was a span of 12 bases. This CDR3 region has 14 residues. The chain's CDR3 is CASSVRPGSYEQYF. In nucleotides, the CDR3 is TGTGCCAGTAGTGTTCGGCCAGGGTCCTACGAGCAGTACTTC.

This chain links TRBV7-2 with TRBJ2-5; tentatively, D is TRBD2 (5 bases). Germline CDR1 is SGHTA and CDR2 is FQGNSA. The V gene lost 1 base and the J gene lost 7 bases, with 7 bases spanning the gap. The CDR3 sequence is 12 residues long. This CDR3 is CASSLDAGTQYF. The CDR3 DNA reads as TGTGCCAGCAGCTTAGACGCGGGGACCCAGTACTTC.

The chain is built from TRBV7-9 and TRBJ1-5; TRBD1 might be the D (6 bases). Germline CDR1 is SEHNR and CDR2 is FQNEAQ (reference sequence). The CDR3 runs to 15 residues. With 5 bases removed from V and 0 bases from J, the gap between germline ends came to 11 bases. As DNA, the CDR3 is TGTGCCAGCAGCCCAAGGGGGAATAGCAATCAGCCCCAGCATTTT. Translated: CASSPRGNSNQPQHF.

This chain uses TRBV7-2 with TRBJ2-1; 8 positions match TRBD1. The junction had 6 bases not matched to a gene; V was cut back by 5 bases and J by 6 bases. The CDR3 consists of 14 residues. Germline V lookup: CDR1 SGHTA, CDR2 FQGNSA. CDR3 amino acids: CASSTDRGSNEQFF. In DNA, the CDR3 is TGTGCCAGCAGCACAGACAGGGGAAGCAATGAGCAGTTCTTC.

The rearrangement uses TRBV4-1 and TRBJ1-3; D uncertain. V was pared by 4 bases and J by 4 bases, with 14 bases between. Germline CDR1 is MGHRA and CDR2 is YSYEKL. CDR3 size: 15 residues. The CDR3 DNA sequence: TGCGCCAGCAGCCTCTCTACGGGGATCGGAAACACCATATATTTT. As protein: CASSLSTGIGNTIYF.

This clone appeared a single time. The CDR3 protein is CASSFPPQSYEQYF. CDR3 coding DNA: TGTGCCAGCAGTTTTCCCCCACAGAGCTACGAGCAGTACTTC. V is TRBV28 and J is TRBJ2-7, with unresolved D. Trimming cost V 3 bases and J 3 bases, with 12 bases left between them. The CDR3 extends over 14 amino acids. Germline V gene sequence: CDR1 MDHEN, CDR2 SYDVKM. The complete variable domain, with remaining parts taken from reference TRBV28 and TRBJ2-7, reads DVKVTQSSRYLVKRTGEKVFLECVQDMDHENMFWYRQDPGLGLRLIYFSYDVKMKEKGDIPEGYSVSREKKERFSLILESASTNQTSMYLCASSFPPQSYEQYFGPGTRLTVT.

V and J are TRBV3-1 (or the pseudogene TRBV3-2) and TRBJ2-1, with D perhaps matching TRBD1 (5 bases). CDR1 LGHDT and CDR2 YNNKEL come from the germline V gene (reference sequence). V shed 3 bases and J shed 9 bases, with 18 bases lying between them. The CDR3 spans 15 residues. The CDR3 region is CASSHPSGVQVEQFF. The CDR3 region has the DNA TGTGCCAGCAGCCACCCCTCAGGAGTACAGGTTGAGCAGTTCTTC.

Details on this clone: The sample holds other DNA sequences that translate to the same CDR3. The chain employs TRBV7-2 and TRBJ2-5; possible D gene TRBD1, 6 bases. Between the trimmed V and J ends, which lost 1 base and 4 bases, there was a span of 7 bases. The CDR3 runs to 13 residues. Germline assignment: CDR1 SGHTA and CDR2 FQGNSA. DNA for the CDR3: TGTGCCAGCAGCTTAGGACAGGTAGAGACCCAGTACTTC. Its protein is CASSLGQVETQYF.

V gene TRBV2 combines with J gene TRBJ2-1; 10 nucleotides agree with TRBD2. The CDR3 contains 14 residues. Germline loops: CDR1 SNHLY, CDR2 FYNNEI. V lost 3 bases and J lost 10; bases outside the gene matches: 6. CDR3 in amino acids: CASSDLAGDGEQFF. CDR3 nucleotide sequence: TGTGCCAGCAGTGACCTAGCGGGAGATGGGGAGCAGTTCTTC.

The CDR3 region is CASSRQIYSSYEQYF. The CDR3, as DNA: TGTGCCAGCAGTCGACAGATCTACAGCTCCTACGAGCAGTACTTC. V is TRBV27 and J is TRBJ2-7; D might be TRBD1 (5 bases). CDR3 length: 15 amino acids. The germline V gene encodes CDR1 MNHEY and CDR2 SMNVEV (reference sequence). Trimming cost V 5 bases and J 0 bases, with 14 bases left between them.

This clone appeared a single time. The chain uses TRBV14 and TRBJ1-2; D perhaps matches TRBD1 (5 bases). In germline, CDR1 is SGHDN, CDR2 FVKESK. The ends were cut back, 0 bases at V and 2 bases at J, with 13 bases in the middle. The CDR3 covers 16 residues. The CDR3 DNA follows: TGTGCCAGCAGCCAAGATTTCGGACAATACAACTATGGCTACACCTTC. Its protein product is CASSQDFGQYNYGYTF.

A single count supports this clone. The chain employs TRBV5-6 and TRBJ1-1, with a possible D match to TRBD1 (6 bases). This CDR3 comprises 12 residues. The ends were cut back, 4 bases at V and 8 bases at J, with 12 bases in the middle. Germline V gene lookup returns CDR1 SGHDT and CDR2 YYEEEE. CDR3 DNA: TGTGCCAGCAGCCGAACAGGGTTAGAAGCTTTCTTT. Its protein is CASSRTGLEAFF.

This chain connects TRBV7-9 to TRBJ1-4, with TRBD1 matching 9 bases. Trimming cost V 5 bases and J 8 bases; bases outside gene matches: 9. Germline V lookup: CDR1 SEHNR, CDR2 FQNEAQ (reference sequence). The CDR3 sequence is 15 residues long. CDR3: CASSTEQGAMEKLFF. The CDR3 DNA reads TGTGCCAGCAGCACCGAACAGGGGGCGATGGAAAAACTGTTTTTT. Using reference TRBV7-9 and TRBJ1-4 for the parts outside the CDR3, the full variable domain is DTGVSQNPRHKITKRGQNVTFRCDPISEHNRLYWYRQTLGQGPEFLTYFQNEAQLEKSRLLSDRFSAERPKGSFSTLEIQRTEQGDSAMYLCASSTEQGAMEKLFFGSGTQLSVL.

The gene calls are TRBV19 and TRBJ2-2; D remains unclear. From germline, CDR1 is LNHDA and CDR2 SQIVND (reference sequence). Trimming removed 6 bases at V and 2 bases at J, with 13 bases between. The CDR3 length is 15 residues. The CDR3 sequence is CASRMARQNTGELFF. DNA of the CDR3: TGTGCCAGTAGAATGGCTCGCCAAAACACCGGGGAGCTGTTTTTT. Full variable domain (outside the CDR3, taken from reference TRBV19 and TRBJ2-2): DGGITQSPKYLFRKEGQNVTLSCEQNLNHDAMYWYRQDPGQGLRLIYYSQIVNDFQKGDIAEGYSVSREKKESFPLTVTSAQKNPTAFYLCASRMARQNTGELFFGEGSRLTVL.

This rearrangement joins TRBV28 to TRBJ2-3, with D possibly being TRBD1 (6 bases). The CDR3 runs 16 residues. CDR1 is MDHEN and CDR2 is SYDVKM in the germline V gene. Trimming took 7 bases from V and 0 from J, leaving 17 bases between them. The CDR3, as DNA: TGTGCCAGCAACCTTGGGGGCGGATTAAGCACAGATACGCAGTATTTT. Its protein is CASNLGGGLSTDTQYF.

The CDR3 sequence: CASSQGPGQPYGYTF. Here the CDR3 DNA reads TGCGCCAGCAGCCAAGGCCCCGGACAGCCGTATGGCTACACCTTC. This sequence joins TRBV4-1 and TRBJ1-2; TRBD1 is a possible D gene (6 bases). The V and J ends lost 1 base and 5 bases respectively, with 14 bases between them. Germline CDR1 and CDR2: MGHRA and YSYEKL. The CDR3 has 15 residues.

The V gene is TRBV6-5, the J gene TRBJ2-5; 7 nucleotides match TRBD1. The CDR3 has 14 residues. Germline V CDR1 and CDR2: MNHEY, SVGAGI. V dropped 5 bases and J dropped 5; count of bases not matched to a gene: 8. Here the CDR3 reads CASSPYRGMETQYF. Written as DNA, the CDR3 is TGTGCCAGCAGTCCTTACAGGGGAATGGAGACCCAGTACTTC.

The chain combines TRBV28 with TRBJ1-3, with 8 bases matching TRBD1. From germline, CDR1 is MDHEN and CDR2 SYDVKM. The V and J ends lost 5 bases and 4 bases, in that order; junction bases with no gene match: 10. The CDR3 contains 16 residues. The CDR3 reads CASSPLDRATGNTIYF. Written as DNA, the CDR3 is TGTGCCAGCAGTCCCTTGGACAGGGCGACGGGAAACACCATATATTTT.

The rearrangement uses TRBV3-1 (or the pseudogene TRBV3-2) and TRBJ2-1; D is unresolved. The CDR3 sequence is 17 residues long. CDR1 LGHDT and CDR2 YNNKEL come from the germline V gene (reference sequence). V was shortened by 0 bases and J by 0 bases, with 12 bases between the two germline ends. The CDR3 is CASSQEKNPSSYNEQFF. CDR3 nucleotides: TGTGCCAGCAGCCAAGAGAAGAATCCGAGCTCCTACAATGAGCAGTTCTTC.

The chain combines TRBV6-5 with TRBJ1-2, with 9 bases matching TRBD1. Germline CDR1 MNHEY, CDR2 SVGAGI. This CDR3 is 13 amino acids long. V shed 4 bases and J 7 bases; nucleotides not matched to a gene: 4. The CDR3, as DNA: TGTGCCAGCAGTTGGGACAGGGTGCGTGGCTACACCTTC. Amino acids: CASSWDRVRGYTF.